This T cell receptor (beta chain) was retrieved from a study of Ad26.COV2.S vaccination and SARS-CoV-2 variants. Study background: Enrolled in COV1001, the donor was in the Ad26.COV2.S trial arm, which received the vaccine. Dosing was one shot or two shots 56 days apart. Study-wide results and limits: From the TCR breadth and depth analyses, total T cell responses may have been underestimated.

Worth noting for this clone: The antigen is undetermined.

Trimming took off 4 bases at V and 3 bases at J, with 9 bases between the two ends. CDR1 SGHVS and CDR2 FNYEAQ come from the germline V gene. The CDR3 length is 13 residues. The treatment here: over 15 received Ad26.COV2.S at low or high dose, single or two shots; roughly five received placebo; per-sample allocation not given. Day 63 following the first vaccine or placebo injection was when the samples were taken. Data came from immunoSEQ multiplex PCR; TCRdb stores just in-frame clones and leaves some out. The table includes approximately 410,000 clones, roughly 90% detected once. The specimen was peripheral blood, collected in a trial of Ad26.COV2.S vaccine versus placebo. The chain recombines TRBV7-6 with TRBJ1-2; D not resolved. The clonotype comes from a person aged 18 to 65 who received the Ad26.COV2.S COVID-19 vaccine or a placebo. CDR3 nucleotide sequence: TGTGCCAGCAGCTATGGGATTGACTATGGCTACACCTTC. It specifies CASSYGIDYGYTF.